The 11 T cell receptor beta chains in this list originate from one sample, sequenced in a study of early T cells in non-severe SARS-CoV-2 infection. TCRdb called the 5' RACE reads again in MiXCR, with one record for every CDR3 protein. In the table there are 71,000 or so distinct CDR3 sequences, roughly an eighth of which are singletons. What was sequenced was whole blood. All receptors come from an adult who was a healthcare worker with PCR-confirmed SARS-CoV-2 infection or an uninfected control (not recorded which).

This clonotype was picked up many times. The V gene is TRBV20-1, the J gene TRBJ2-7; D perhaps matches TRBD1 (5 bases). This CDR3 has 14 amino acids. Germline CDR1 reads DFQATT; CDR2 reads SNEGSKA (reference sequence). Trimming took off 1 base at V and 2 bases at J, with 12 bases between the two ends. The CDR3 loop is CSARVPGMPYEQYF. The CDR3 coding sequence is TGCAGTGCTAGAGTCCCAGGGATGCCCTACGAGCAGTACTTC.

This clonotype has at least ten counts. The chain has TRBV20-1 and TRBJ1-1; D is undetermined. The germline V gene encodes CDR1 DFQATT and CDR2 SNEGSKA (reference sequence). Trimming cost V 5 bases and J 7 bases, with 14 bases left between them. CDR3 length: 12 amino acids. The CDR3 reads CSAPYGGREAFF. The CDR3 DNA reads TGCAGTGCTCCCTACGGCGGGCGTGAAGCTTTCTTT.

This clonotype was observed at least ten times. The rearrangement links TRBV11-2 to TRBJ2-7; D is perhaps TRBD1 or TRBD2 (5 bases each). CDR3 length: 14 residues. V dropped 5 bases and J dropped 2 bases, with 13 bases sitting between them. Germline lookup yields CDR1 SGHAT and CDR2 FQNNGV. For the CDR3, the DNA is TGTGCCAGCAGCCACCGGGACGGCGCCTACGAGCAGTACTTC. Translation: CASSHRDGAYEQYF.

V usage is TRBV20-1 and J usage is TRBJ2-3; D not certain. V lost 2 bases and J lost 4, with 7 bases in between. CDR3 size: 12 residues. CDR1 and CDR2 (germline): DFQATT, SNEGSKA (reference sequence). The CDR3, as DNA: TGCAGTGCTAGAACTCCTCCAGATACGCAGTATTTT. Its protein is CSARTPPDTQYF.

This sequence joins TRBV5-1 and TRBJ1-2; 7 nucleotides match TRBD1. Germline CDR1 is SGHRS and CDR2 is YFSETQ. The CDR3 spans 15 residues. The V gene end was trimmed by 4 bases and the J gene end by 4 bases; junction bases not matched to a gene: 10. This CDR3 reads CASSERTGSTYGYTF. The DNA of the CDR3 is TGCGCCAGCAGCGAACGGACAGGATCAACCTATGGCTACACCTTC.

This clonotype was seen a handful of times. The V gene is TRBV6-2 or TRBV6-3, the J gene TRBJ2-3, with D possibly matching TRBD1 (6 bases). Germline V gene sequence: CDR1 MNHEY, CDR2 SVGEGT. The length of the CDR3 is 16 residues. Trimming took 2 bases from V and 0 from J, leaving 12 bases between them. The CDR3 sequence is CASSYGGVHSTDTQYF. The CDR3 DNA reads as TGTGCCAGCAGTTACGGGGGCGTACATAGCACAGATACGCAGTATTTT.

This clonotype was detected a few times. The chain recombines TRBV20-1 with TRBJ1-1, with D unclear. Germline V gene data show CDR1 as DFQATT and CDR2 as SNEGSKA (reference sequence). The V gene lost 1 base and the J gene lost 11 bases, with 11 bases spanning the gap. The CDR3 contains 11 residues. CDR3 protein: CSARGGRAAFF. As DNA, the CDR3 is TGCAGTGCTAGAGGTGGGAGGGCGGCTTTCTTT.

V and J are TRBV27 and TRBJ2-3; 7 bases agree with TRBD2. V lost 3 bases and J lost 5; bases outside the gene matches: 14. From germline, CDR1 is MNHEY and CDR2 SMNVEV (reference sequence). This CDR3 region has 17 residues. The CDR3 is CASSFLRAGVFVDTQYF. CDR3 in DNA: TGTGCCAGCAGTTTTCTTAGGGCGGGGGTCTTTGTAGATACGCAGTATTTT.

V is TRBV9 and J is TRBJ1-2; TRBD1 might be the D (5 bases). Germline lookup yields CDR1 SGDLS and CDR2 YYNGEE. Trimming took 3 bases from V and 8 from J, leaving 17 bases between them. This CDR3 contains 14 residues. CDR3 protein: CASSGTPLGYGYTF. CDR3 coding DNA: TGTGCCAGCAGCGGGACACCTTTAGGCTACGGCTACACCTTC.

This clonotype has ten or more counts. The gene calls are TRBV12-3 or TRBV12-4 and TRBJ2-3, with 9 nucleotides matching TRBD1. V trimming: 7 bases; J trimming: 8 bases; junction bases outside the gene matches: 10. The CDR3 sequence is 14 residues long. The CDR3 loop is CASNYRGLAGTQYF. The DNA for the CDR3 is TGTGCCAGCAACTACAGGGGGCTCGCTGGTACGCAGTATTTT.

This clonotype was seen at least ten times. The chain couples TRBV7-9 to TRBJ1-2; D is ambiguous. The CDR3 has 14 residues. V was shortened by 1 base and J by 0 bases, with 6 bases between the two germline ends. In germline, CDR1 is SEHNR, CDR2 FQNEAQ (reference sequence). The CDR3 region has the DNA TGTGCCAGCAGCTTAGTGGTAGCTAACTATGGCTACACCTTC. Translating gives CASSLVVANYGYTF. The full variable domain, in which reference TRBV7-9 and TRBJ1-2 provide the parts outside the CDR3, is DTGVSQNPRHKITKRGQNVTFRCDPISEHNRLYWYRQTLGQGPEFLTYFQNEAQLEKSRLLSDRFSAERPKGSFSTLEIQRTEQGDSAMYLCASSLVVANYGYTFGSGTRLTVV.